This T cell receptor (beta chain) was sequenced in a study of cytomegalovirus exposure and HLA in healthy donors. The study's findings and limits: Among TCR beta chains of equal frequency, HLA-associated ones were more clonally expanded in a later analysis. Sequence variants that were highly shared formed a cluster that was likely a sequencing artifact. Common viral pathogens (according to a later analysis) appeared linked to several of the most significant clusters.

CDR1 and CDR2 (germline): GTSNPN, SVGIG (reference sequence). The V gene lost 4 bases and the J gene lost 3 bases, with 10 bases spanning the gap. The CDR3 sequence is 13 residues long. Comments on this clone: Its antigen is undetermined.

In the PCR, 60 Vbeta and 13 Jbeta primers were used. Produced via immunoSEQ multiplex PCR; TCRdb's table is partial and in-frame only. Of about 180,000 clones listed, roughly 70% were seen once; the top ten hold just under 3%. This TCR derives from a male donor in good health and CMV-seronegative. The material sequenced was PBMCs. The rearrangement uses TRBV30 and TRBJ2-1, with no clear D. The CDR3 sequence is CAWMAAGYNEQFF. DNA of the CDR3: TGTGCCTGGATGGCGGCTGGCTACAATGAGCAGTTCTTC.